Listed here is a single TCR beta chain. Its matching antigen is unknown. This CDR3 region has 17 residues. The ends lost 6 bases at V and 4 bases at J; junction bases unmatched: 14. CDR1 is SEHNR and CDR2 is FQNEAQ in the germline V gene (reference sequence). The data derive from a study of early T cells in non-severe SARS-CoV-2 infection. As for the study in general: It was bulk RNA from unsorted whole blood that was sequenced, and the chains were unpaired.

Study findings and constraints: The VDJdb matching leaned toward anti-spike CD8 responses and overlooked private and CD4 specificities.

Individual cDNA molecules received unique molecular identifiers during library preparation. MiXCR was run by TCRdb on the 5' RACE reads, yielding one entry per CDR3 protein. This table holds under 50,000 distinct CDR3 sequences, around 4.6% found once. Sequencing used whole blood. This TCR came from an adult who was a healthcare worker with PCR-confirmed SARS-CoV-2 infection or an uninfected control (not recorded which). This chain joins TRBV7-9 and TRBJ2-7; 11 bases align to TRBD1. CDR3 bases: TGTGCCAGCAGTCCTATCACCGGGACAGGGGGATTATACGAGCAGTACTTC. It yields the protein CASSPITGTGGLYEQYF.